The next 17 T cell receptor beta chains were all read from a single sample in a study of OX40 agonist ivuxolimab in advanced cancers. Sequenced by immunoSEQ multiplex PCR; TCRdb stores in-frame clones only, minus some. Of about 62,000 clones listed, approximately 81% were seen once; the top ten hold 3% to 4.5%. The input for sequencing was CD4+ or CD8+ T cells sorted from blood, taken in a trial of the OX40 agonist ivuxolimab. These receptors all stem from an adult with an advanced solid tumor such as melanoma, head and neck, liver or kidney cancer.

The chain joins TRBV7-6 to TRBJ2-1; D unclear. Germline CDR1 reads SGHVS; CDR2 reads FNYEAQ. With 3 bases removed from V and 8 bases from J, the gap between germline ends came to 5 bases. This CDR3 is 11 amino acids long. CDR3 in DNA: TGTGCCAGCAGCTTGGGTCATGAGCAGTTCTTC. It codes for CASSLGHEQFF.

The V and J genes are TRBV18 and TRBJ2-7, with TRBD1 identical over 10 bases. Per germline, CDR1 KGHSH and CDR2 LQKENI. With V trimmed by 3 bases and J by 2 bases, 4 bases remained unmatched. The CDR3 extends over 15 amino acids. The CDR3 DNA is TGTGCCAGCTCACCCACCGGACAGGGGGCCTACGAGCAGTACTTC. Encoded protein: CASSPTGQGAYEQYF.

This clone is a singleton in its sample. The V and J genes are TRBV27 and TRBJ2-7; TRBD1 matches 7 bases. Looked up from germline, CDR1 is MNHEY and CDR2 is SMNVEV (reference sequence). The CDR3 runs 14 residues. After removal of 8 bases from V and 3 bases from J, the junction contained 10 bases not matched to a gene. CDR3 sequence reads: CASSQRTGLYEQYF. CDR3 coding DNA: TGTGCCAGCTCACAGCGGACAGGCCTCTACGAGCAGTACTTC.

V gene TRBV15 combines with J gene TRBJ2-3, with 8 bases fitting TRBD2. This CDR3 contains 17 residues. The V gene's germline CDR1 is LNHNV and CDR2 YYDKDF (reference sequence). V was clipped by 4 bases and J by 3 bases; unmatched bases: 12. The chain's CDR3 is CATSTSGAGAATDTQYF. The CDR3, as DNA: TGTGCCACCAGCACCTCAGGAGCGGGGGCTGCTACAGATACGCAGTATTTT.

V and J are TRBV14 and TRBJ2-7, with TRBD2 matching 10 bases. The CDR3 totals 15 residues. With V trimmed by 3 bases and J by 5 bases, 7 bases remained unmatched. Germline CDR1 SGHDN, CDR2 FVKESK. This chain's CDR3 is CASSHLGLASHEQYF. The DNA of the CDR3 is TGTGCCAGCAGCCATCTGGGACTAGCGAGCCACGAGCAGTACTTC.

The V and J genes are TRBV28 and TRBJ1-5; weak D call: TRBD1 (5 bases). The CDR3 has 17 residues. V lost 5 bases and J 2 bases, leaving 19 bases between the germline ends. Germline CDR1 reads MDHEN; CDR2 reads SYDVKM. CDR3 amino acids: CASSVQPGGWGNQPQHF. The CDR3 nucleotides are TGTGCCAGCAGTGTCCAGCCGGGGGGGTGGGGCAATCAGCCCCAGCATTTT. Full variable domain (outside the CDR3, taken from reference TRBV28 and TRBJ1-5): DVKVTQSSRYLVKRTGEKVFLECVQDMDHENMFWYRQDPGLGLRLIYFSYDVKMKEKGDIPEGYSVSREKKERFSLILESASTNQTSMYLCASSVQPGGWGNQPQHFGDGTRLSIL.

The chain carries TRBV11-1 and TRBJ2-1, with 10 positions matching TRBD2. CDR1 is SGHAT, CDR2 FQDESV, per germline (reference sequence). The ends lost 0 bases at V and 8 bases at J; junction bases unmatched: 4. The CDR3 is 15 amino acids. CDR3 in DNA: TGTGCCAGCAGCTTAGCCCCTAGCGGGAGTGATGAGCAGTTCTTC. Residues: CASSLAPSGSDEQFF.

The V call is TRBV9, the J call TRBJ2-5; 11 bases are shared with TRBD2. This CDR3 comprises 16 residues. The germline V gene has CDR1 SGDLS and CDR2 YYNGEE. After removal of 2 bases from V and 11 bases from J, the junction contained 14 bases not matched to a gene. CDR3 loop: CASSVASSGRVGEQYF. For the CDR3, the DNA is TGTGCCAGCAGCGTCGCGAGTAGCGGGAGGGTTGGAGAGCAGTACTTC.

The chain is built from TRBV7-9 and TRBJ2-1, with D perhaps matching TRBD2 (6 bases). The CDR3 runs 14 residues. Germline loops: CDR1 SEHNR, CDR2 FQNEAQ (reference sequence). The V end lost 5 bases, the J end lost 4 bases, and 12 bases lay between the germline ends. The CDR3 DNA reads as TGTGCCAGCAGCGTCGGTAGCGGTTACAATGAGCAGTTCTTC. Translated: CASSVGSGYNEQFF.

The rearrangement links TRBV10-1 to TRBJ2-3; 7 nucleotides align to TRBD2. V lost 4 bases, J lost 5 bases, and 9 bases stayed unmatched. Per the germline V gene, CDR1 is WNHNN and CDR2 is SYGVQD (reference sequence). The CDR3 spans 15 residues. DNA for the CDR3: TGCGCCAGCAGTGTAGGGCGGGAGTATGGAGATACGCAGTATTTT. Protein: CASSVGREYGDTQYF.

The genes are TRBV19 and TRBJ1-1; D gene unclear. The germline V gene has CDR1 LNHDA and CDR2 SQIVND (reference sequence). The CDR3 is made up of 13 amino acids. Trimming took off 5 bases at V and 5 bases at J, with 12 bases between the two ends. The CDR3 DNA reads as TGTGCCAGTAGTCCCGTTCCACCTACTGAAGCTTTCTTT. This gives the protein CASSPVPPTEAFF. Full variable domain (rest looked up from reference TRBV19 and TRBJ1-1): DGGITQSPKYLFRKEGQNVTLSCEQNLNHDAMYWYRQDPGQGLRLIYYSQIVNDFQKGDIAEGYSVSREKKESFPLTVTSAQKNPTAFYLCASSPVPPTEAFFGQGTRLTVV.

V and J are TRBV5-5 and TRBJ2-7, with TRBD1 as a possible D gene (6 bases). Germline CDR1 is SGHKS and CDR2 is YYEKEE (reference sequence). This CDR3 comprises 14 residues. Between the trimmed V and J ends, which lost 6 bases and 2 bases, there was a span of 15 bases. The CDR3 nucleotides are TGTGCCAGCACCCTACTCAGGGACACCTACGAGCAGTACTTC. Translating it yields CASTLLRDTYEQYF.

The chain is built from TRBV5-5 and TRBJ2-7, with D possibly matching TRBD2 (5 bases). V was cut by 0 bases and J by 3 bases, with 10 bases left in between. CDR1 is SGHKS, CDR2 YYEKEE, per germline (reference sequence). This CDR3 spans 14 amino acids. The CDR3 reads CASSLVEAVYEQYF. For the CDR3, the DNA is TGTGCCAGCAGCTTGGTGGAGGCGGTCTACGAGCAGTACTTC.

The chain is built from TRBV7-2 and TRBJ1-6, with unresolved D. Germline V lookup: CDR1 SGHTA, CDR2 FQGNSA. There are 12 residues in the CDR3. V lost 5 bases, J lost 10 bases, and 9 bases lay in between. The CDR3 DNA is TGTGCCAGCAGCCGAGGGTCGTCACCCCTCCACTTT. It is translated as CASSRGSSPLHF.

J is TRBJ1-1 and V is TRBV5-1; 9 nucleotides match TRBD1. CDR3 length: 17 residues. Per germline, CDR1 SGHRS and CDR2 YFSETQ. V shed 1 base and J 4 bases; nucleotides not matched to a gene: 11. The CDR3 region is CASSLNAGQGGGTEAFF. In DNA form, the CDR3 reads TGCGCCAGCAGCTTGAATGCGGGACAGGGCGGGGGCACTGAAGCTTTCTTT.

The rearrangement links TRBV18 to TRBJ1-1, with TRBD1 as a possible D gene (6 bases). The ends were cut back, 6 bases at V and 0 bases at J, with 14 bases in the middle. Germline V gives CDR1 KGHSH, CDR2 LQKENI. This CDR3 has 15 residues. CDR3 amino acids: CASSLAQGMNTEAFF. The CDR3 nucleotides read TGTGCCAGCTCGCTCGCACAGGGCATGAACACTGAAGCTTTCTTT.

V is TRBV19 and J is TRBJ2-3; D is uncertain. The CDR3 runs to 15 residues. The germline V gene encodes CDR1 LNHDA and CDR2 SQIVND (reference sequence). Between the trimmed V and J ends, which lost 8 bases and 5 bases, there was a span of 20 bases. The CDR3: CASSWRTGALDTQYF. The CDR3 DNA reads TGTGCCAGTTCTTGGCGGACGGGCGCCCTAGATACGCAGTATTTT.